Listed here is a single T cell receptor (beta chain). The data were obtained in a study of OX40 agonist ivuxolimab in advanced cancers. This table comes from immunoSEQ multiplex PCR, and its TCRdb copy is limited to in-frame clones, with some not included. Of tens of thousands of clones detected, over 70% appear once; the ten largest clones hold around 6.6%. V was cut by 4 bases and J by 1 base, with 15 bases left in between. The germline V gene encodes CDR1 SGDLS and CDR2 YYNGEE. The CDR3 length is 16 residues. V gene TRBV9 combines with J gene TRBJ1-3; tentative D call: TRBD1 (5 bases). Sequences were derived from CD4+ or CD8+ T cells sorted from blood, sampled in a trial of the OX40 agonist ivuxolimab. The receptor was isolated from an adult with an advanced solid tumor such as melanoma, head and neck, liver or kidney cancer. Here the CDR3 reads CASSPRGGESGNTIYF. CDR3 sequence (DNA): TGTGCCAGCAGCCCTCGCGGGGGAGAATCTGGAAACACCATATATTTT.